This T cell receptor beta chain is from a study of cytomegalovirus exposure and HLA in healthy donors. Remarks on this clone: Its target is not known.

The PCR employed 60 Vbeta primers together with 13 Jbeta primers. Sequencing used immunoSEQ multiplex PCR; TCRdb keeps in-frame clones, though not all of them. The sample gives some 160,000 clones, around three quarters of which show up once; roughly 2.1% is in the top ten. General study points: Clonal expansion, a later analysis showed, was greater in HLA-associated TCR beta chains than in equally common others. The study designated roughly 150 TCR beta chains cytomegalovirus-associated. Confirmation was obtained in vitro that a few CMV-associated chains are specific for CMV antigens. CMV serostatus was the only immune exposure information that was available.

The germline V gene encodes CDR1 SQVTM and CDR2 ANQGSEA. This CDR3 contains 13 residues. After removal of 4 bases from V and 2 bases from J, the junction contained 3 bases not matched to a gene. The sequencing input was PBMCs. The rearrangement joins TRBV29-1 to TRBJ2-3; TRBD2 matches at 7 bases. The source is a man aged 40-50 years in good health and CMV-seronegative. The CDR3 DNA is TGCAGCGTTGGGGGACTACTCACAGATACGCAGTATTTT. Amino acids: CSVGGLLTDTQYF.